This paragraph covers one TCR beta chain sequence. This clone's antigen is unknown. Base qualities are not recorded, but no much larger clone differs from it by a single base. These data originate in a study of Ad26.COV2.S vaccination and SARS-CoV-2 variants listed by TCRdb under 2021. In terms of the full investigation: Donors in the vaccine arm were drawn from COV1001, a multicentre, randomized, double-blind, placebo-controlled phase I-IIa trial testing Ad26.COV2.S in healthy adults. Investigators did not know the trial group allocation while performing experiments and assessing outcomes. Trial participants were randomized into five groups of five, in which low-dose or high-dose Ad26.COV2.S was given once or twice, or placebo was given on both occasions. Dosing of Ad26.COV2.S was intramuscular, at either 5x10^10 or 1x10^11 viral particles, delivered as one shot or as two shots spaced 56 days apart. TCRbeta repertoire sequencing served as the tool for gauging how specific and how broad the SARS-CoV-2-reactive T cell receptors were following Ad26.COV2.S vaccination. A total of 32 samples were included in the TCR-sequenced set, comprising about 20 Ad26.COV2.S vaccine recipients, 5 placebo recipients and 8 SARS-CoV-2 convalescent individuals.

The study at large found these results: After vaccination, spike-specific CD8+ and CD4+ T cell responses were reported to show substantial breadth. The study was not powered for comparison of responses between vaccine doses or regimens. Non-spike TCR breadth was comparable between vaccine and placebo recipients, consistent with the vaccine containing only spike. The authors noted that total T cell responses may have been underestimated by the TCR breadth and depth analyses. Ad26.COV2.S recipients had higher spike-specific TCR breadth than placebo recipients (P = 0.0014).

Its CDR3 holds 15 amino acids, cysteine through phenylalanine. The read is trimmed to its CDR3 DNA, 45 bases read in frame from base 1. Trimming takes 3 bases off V and 0 bases off J; junction bases not matched to a gene: 3. The germline V gene provides CDR1 MGHRA and CDR2 YSYEKL. The immunoSEQ Assay was used to sequence TCRbeta CDR3 regions. After extraction, genomic DNA underwent amplification by bias-controlled multiplex PCR, followed by high-throughput sequencing. Turning to the authors' computational methods: Collapsing and filtering of sequences were performed to quantify the absolute abundance of each unique TCRbeta CDR3 region. T cell fraction was estimated by normalizing TCRbeta template counts to usable DNA, with usable DNA measured through amplification of reference genes found in all nucleated cells. Repertoire TCRs were annotated as SARS-CoV-2-specific when V gene, CDR3 amino acid sequence and J gene were exactly matched to a known reactive TCR set. The reference SARS-CoV-2 TCR set was derived from MIRA and filtered for enrichment in COVID-19-positive ImmuneCODE repertoires, a step that removed public or cross-reactive TCRs. Using the MIRA antigens, annotated TCRs were further analysed by specific ORF or by position within an ORF. Depth was the summed frequency of annotated unique rearrangements, while breadth was defined as annotated unique rearrangements over total unique productive rearrangements. Two-sided Wilcoxon rank-sum tests were used to compare TCR breadth between groups. Not all clones reach the TCRdb copy of this immuneACCESS table, which keeps in-frame sequences only. Checked studies attribute under half of the gap to unresolved V genes and leave the rest unexplained. V and J calls and clone size are as listed in that table; D and trimming were resolved from the DNA. The sample yields 300,000 to 400,000 clones; about nine tenths were counted once. Of the sample, 3.4% is held by the ten largest clones.

This specimen's treatment or condition label, per the study, means: roughly 20 received Ad26.COV2.S at low or high dose, single or two shots; about 5 received placebo; per-sample allocation not given. Repertoires of vaccine and placebo recipients were sequenced from samples collected on day 63 after the first injection. Cohort 1b enrolled about two dozen adults aged 18-55 years at a single site in Boston, USA, between 29 July and 7 August 2020. Ad26.COV2.S was a replication-incompetent adenovirus type 26 vector expressing a prefusion-stabilized SARS-CoV-2 spike protein from the original Wuhan strain.

This sample comprised peripheral blood, obtained in a trial of Ad26.COV2.S vaccine versus placebo. The chain uses TRBV4-1 and TRBJ1-1; TRBD1 matches 8 bases in the middle. This receptor was obtained from a person between 18 and 60 years old who received the Ad26.COV2.S COVID-19 vaccine or a placebo. The DNA is as follows: TGCGCCAGCAGCCAGGACAGGGTCATGAACACTGAAGCTTTCTTT. It translates as CASSQDRVMNTEAFF.